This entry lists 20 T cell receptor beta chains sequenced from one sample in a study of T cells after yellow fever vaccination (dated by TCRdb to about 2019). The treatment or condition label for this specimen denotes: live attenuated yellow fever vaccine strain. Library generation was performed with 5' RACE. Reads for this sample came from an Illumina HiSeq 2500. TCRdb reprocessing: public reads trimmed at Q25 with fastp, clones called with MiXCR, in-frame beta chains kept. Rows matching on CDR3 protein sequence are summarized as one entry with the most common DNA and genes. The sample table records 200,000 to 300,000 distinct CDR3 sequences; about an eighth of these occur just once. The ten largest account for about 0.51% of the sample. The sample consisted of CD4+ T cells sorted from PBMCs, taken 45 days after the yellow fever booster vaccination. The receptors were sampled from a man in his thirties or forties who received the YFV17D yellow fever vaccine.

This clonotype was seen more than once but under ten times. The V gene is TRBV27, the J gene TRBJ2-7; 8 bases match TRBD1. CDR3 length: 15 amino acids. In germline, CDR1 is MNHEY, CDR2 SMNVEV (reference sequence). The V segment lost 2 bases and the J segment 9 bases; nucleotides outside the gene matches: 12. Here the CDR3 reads CASSLSPRTGSGQYF. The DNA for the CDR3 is TGTGCCAGCAGTTTAAGCCCAAGGACAGGGTCAGGGCAGTACTTC.

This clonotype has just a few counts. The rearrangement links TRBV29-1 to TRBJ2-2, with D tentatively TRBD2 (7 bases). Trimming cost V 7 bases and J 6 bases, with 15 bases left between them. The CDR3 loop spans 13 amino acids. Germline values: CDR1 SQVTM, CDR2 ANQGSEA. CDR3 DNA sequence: TGCAGCGCCGGGGGGCCCGGGGCCGGGGAGCTGTTTTTT. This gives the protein CSAGGPGAGELFF.

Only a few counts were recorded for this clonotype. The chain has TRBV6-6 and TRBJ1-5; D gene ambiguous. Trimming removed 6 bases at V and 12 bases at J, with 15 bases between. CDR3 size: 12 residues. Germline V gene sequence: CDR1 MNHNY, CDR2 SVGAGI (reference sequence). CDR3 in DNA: TGTGCCAGCAGCCCGGACGGAAGGAGCCAGCATTTT. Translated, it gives CASSPDGRSQHF.

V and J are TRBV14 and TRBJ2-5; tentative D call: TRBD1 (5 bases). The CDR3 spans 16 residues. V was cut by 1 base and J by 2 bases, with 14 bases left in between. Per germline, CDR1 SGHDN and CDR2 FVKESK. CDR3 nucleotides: TGTGCCAGCAGCCAAGGAAGGGGTTTGAGGCAAGAGACCCAGTACTTC. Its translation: CASSQGRGLRQETQYF.

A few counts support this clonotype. CDR3 DNA sequence: TGTGCCAGCAGCCAAGACCATACCAAAAACATTCAGTACTTC. As protein: CASSQDHTKNIQYF. The chain is built from TRBV7-9 and TRBJ2-4; unclear D gene. V shed 5 bases and J shed 2 bases, with 10 bases lying between them. The CDR3 loop spans 14 amino acids. Germline-derived CDR1 and CDR2 are SEHNR and FQNEAQ (reference sequence).

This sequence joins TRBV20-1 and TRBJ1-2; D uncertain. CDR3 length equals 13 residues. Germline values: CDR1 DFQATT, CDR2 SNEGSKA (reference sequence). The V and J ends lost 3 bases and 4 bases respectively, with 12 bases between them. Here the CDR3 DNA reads TGCAGTGCTAGTTCCAGAGGCAGCTATGGCTACACCTTC. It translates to CSASSRGSYGYTF.

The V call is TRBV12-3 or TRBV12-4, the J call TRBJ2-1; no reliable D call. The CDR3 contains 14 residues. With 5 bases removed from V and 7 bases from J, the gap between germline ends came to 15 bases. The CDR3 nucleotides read TGTGCCAGCAGTACCCTCTCCCGATCAAATGAGCAGTTCTTC. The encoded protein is CASSTLSRSNEQFF.

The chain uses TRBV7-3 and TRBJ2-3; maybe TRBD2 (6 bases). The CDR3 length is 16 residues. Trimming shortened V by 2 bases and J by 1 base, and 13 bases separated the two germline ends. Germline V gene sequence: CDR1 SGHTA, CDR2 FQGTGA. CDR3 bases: TGTGCCAGCAGCTTACTGCCGGGAGACGGCACAGATACGCAGTATTTT. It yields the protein CASSLLPGDGTDTQYF.

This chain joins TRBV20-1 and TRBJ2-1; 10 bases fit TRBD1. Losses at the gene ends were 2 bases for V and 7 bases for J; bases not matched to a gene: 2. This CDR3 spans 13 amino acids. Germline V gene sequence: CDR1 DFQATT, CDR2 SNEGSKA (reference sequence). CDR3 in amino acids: CSARRDRGNEQFF. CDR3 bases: TGCAGTGCTAGAAGGGACAGGGGAAATGAGCAGTTCTTC.

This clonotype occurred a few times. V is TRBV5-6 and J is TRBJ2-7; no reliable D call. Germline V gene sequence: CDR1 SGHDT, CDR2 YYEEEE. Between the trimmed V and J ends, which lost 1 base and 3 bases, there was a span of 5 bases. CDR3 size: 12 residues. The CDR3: CASSLLDYEQYF. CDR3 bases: TGTGCCAGCAGCTTGTTGGACTACGAGCAGTACTTC.

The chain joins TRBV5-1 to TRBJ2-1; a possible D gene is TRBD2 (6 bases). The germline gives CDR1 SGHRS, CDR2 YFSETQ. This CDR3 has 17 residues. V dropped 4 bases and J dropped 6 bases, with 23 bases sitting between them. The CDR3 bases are TGCGCCAGCAGCCCGGGCGCGGGTAGCGGAGGTTCCAATGAGCAGTTCTTC. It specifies CASSPGAGSGGSNEQFF.

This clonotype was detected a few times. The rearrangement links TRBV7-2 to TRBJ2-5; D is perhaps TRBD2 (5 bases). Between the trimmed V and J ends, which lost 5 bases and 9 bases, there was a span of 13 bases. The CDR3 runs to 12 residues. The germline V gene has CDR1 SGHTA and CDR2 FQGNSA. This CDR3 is CASSIQTEAQYF. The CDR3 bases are TGTGCCAGCAGCATACAGACGGAGGCCCAGTACTTC. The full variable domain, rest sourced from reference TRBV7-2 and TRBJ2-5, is GAGVSQSPSNKVTEKGKDVELRCDPISGHTALYWYRQSLGQGLEFLIYFQGNSAPDKSGLPSDRFSAERTGGSVSTLTIQRTQQEDSAVYLCASSIQTEAQYFGPGTRLLVL.

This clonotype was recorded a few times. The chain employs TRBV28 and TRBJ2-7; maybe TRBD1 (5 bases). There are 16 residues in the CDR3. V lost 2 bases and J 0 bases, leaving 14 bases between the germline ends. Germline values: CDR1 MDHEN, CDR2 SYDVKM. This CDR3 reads CASSLIDRLSSYEQYF. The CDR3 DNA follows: TGTGCCAGCAGTTTAATCGACAGATTAAGCTCCTACGAGCAGTACTTC.

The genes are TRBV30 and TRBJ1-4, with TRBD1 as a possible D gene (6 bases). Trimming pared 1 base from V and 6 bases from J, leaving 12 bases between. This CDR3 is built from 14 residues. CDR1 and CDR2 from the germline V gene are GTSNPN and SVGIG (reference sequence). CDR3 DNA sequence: TGTGCCTGGAGTGAGGGACATTGGGATGAAAAACTGTTTTTT. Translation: CAWSEGHWDEKLFF. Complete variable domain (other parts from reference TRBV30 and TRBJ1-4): SQTIHQWPATLVQPVGSPLSLECTVEGTSNPNLYWYRQAAGRGLQLLFYSVGIGQISSEVPQNLSASRPQDRQFILSSKKLLLSDSGFYLCAWSEGHWDEKLFFGSGTQLSVL.

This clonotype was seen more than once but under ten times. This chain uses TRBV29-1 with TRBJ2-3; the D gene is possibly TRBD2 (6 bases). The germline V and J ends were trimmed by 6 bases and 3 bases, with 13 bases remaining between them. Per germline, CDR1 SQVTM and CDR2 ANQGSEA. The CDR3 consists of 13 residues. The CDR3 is CSVAQRVTDTQYF. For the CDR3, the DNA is TGCAGCGTGGCGCAGCGGGTTACAGATACGCAGTATTTT.

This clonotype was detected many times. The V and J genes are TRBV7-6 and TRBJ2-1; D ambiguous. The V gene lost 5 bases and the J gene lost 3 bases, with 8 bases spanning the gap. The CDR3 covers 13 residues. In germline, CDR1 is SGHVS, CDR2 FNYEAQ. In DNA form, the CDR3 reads TGTGCCAGCAGCCGAATTAGCTACAATGAGCAGTTCTTC. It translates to CASSRISYNEQFF.

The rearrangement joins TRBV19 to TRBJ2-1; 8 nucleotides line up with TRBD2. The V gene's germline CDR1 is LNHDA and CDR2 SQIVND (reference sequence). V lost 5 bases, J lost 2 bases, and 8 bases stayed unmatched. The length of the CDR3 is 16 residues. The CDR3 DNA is TGTGCCAGTAGTCCGGGACTAGTTCAGGCCTACAATGAGCAGTTCTTC. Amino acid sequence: CASSPGLVQAYNEQFF.

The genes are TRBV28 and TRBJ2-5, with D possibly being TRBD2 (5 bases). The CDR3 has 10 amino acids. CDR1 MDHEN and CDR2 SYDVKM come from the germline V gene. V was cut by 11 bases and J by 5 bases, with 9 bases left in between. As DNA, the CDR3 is TGTGCCGGCGGGCGGGAGACCCAGTACTTC. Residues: CAGGRETQYF.

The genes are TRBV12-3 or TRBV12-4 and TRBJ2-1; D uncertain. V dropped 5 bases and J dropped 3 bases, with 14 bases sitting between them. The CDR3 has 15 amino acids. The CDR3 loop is CASSQHGTDYNEQFF. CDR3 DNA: TGTGCCAGCAGTCAACATGGCACAGACTACAATGAGCAGTTCTTC.

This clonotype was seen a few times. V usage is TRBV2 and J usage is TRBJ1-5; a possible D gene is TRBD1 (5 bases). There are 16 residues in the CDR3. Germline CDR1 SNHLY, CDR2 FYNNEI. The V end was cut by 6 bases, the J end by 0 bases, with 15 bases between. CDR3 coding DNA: TGTGCCAGCAGGCGTCAGGGATTAAATAGCAATCAGCCCCAGCATTTT. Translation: CASRRQGLNSNQPQHF. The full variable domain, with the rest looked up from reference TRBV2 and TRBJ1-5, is EPEVTQTPSHQVTQMGQEVILRCVPISNHLYFYWYRQILGQKVEFLVSFYNNEISEKSEIFDDQFSVERPDGSNFTLKIRSTKLEDSAMYFCASRRQGLNSNQPQHFGDGTRLSIL.